A single sample gave rise to the 24 T cell receptor beta chains below, sequenced in a study of regulatory T cells in long-lasting Graves disease. Library construction for TCR beta used iRepertoire HTBI primers and Arm-PCR of CDR3 regions. MiXCR was run by TCRdb on the multiplex PCR reads, yielding one entry per CDR3 protein. Of about 310,000 distinct CDR3 sequences listed, 20% to 25% were seen once; the top ten hold roughly three fifths. Documented time point: persistent/refractory GD, antithyroid drugs over 5 years with positive TRAb. Preparation of the TCR library used RNA extracted from PBMCs. The material was peripheral blood mononuclear cells (PBMCs), obtained when the disease was refractory, from a patient treated with antithyroid drugs. Source of these receptors: a female donor with Graves disease.

The rearrangement links TRBV19 to TRBJ1-5; D unclear. With 7 bases removed from V and 0 bases from J, the gap between germline ends came to 7 bases. Germline CDR1 and CDR2: LNHDA and SQIVND (reference sequence). This CDR3 has 13 amino acids. CDR3 coding DNA: TGTGCCAGTAAGTGGGATAGCAATCAGCCCCAGCATTTT. This gives the protein CASKWDSNQPQHF.

In regard to this clonotype: Since a much larger clone is just one base distant, this may be a read error. The V and J genes are TRBV30 and TRBJ1-1; D remains ambiguous. The CDR3 has 13 amino acids. Germline loops: CDR1 GTSNPN, CDR2 SVGIG (reference sequence). Trimming took off 3 bases at V and 5 bases at J, with 13 bases between the two ends. CDR3 protein: CAWRPWSNTEAFF. In DNA form, the CDR3 reads TGTGCCTGGAGACCTTGGTCCAATACTGAAGCTTTCTTT.

A few counts support this clonotype. The V call is TRBV7-6, the J call TRBJ1-1; no definite D call. Trimming left V 5 bases short and J 1 base short, with 11 bases between. This CDR3 has 14 amino acids. CDR1 and CDR2 (germline): SGHVS, FNYEAQ. CDR3 sequence (DNA): TGTGCCAGCAGCCCCTCGGACGGGAACACTGAAGCTTTCTTT. It translates to CASSPSDGNTEAFF.

The table lists this clonotype with many counts. The chain couples TRBV2 to TRBJ2-7; D perhaps matches TRBD1 (6 bases). The V gene lost 6 bases and the J gene lost 4 bases, with 19 bases spanning the gap. The CDR3 has 15 residues. Germline V gene sequence: CDR1 SNHLY, CDR2 FYNNEI. The CDR3 region has the DNA TGTGCCAGCAGCGCCGGACAGCCTACCCTTTACGAGCAGTACTTC. This sequence encodes CASSAGQPTLYEQYF.

In DNA, the CDR3 is TGTGCCAGCAGCCTGGCCCCGGAGGATCCCTGGGACACAGATACGCAGTATTTT. This encodes CASSLAPEDPWDTDTQYF. The chain couples TRBV7-6 to TRBJ2-3, with D maybe TRBD2 (5 bases). V was shortened by 5 bases and J by 2 bases, with 23 bases between the two germline ends. The CDR3 has 18 amino acids. Germline CDR1 is SGHVS and CDR2 is FNYEAQ.

In its sample, this clonotype was seen a few times. The chain recombines TRBV9 with TRBJ1-4; D is uncertain. The CDR3 totals 16 residues. Germline V lookup: CDR1 SGDLS, CDR2 YYNGEE. V was cut by 0 bases and J by 0 bases, with 9 bases left in between. DNA of the CDR3: TGTGCCAGCAGCGTAGGAGCCCGGTCAACTAATGAAAAACTGTTTTTT. Its protein product is CASSVGARSTNEKLFF.

This clonotype has ten or more counts. The rearrangement uses TRBV28 and TRBJ2-4, with D possibly TRBD2 on 6 matching bases. The CDR3 spans 15 residues. Between the trimmed V and J ends, which lost 3 bases and 1 base, there was a span of 10 bases. CDR1 and CDR2 from the germline V gene are MDHEN and SYDVKM. The CDR3 spells CASSLAGGAKNIQYF. CDR3 bases: TGTGCCAGCAGTTTGGCAGGAGGGGCCAAAAACATTCAGTACTTC.

This clonotype was counted between two and nine times. The chain is built from TRBV28 and TRBJ2-6; possible D gene TRBD1, 5 bases. The length of the CDR3 is 15 residues. Trimming cost V 3 bases and J 1 base, with 7 bases left between them. Germline CDR1 and CDR2: MDHEN and SYDVKM. CDR3 region: CASSFAGSGANVLTF. CDR3 nucleotides: TGTGCCAGCAGTTTCGCAGGGTCTGGGGCCAACGTCCTGACTTTC.

This sequence joins TRBV12-3 or TRBV12-4 and TRBJ2-7; possibly TRBD1 or TRBD2 for D (5 bases each). The CDR3 runs 14 residues. The V gene lost 6 bases and the J gene lost 7 bases, with 19 bases spanning the gap. The CDR3 DNA reads as TGTGCCAGCAGCCCGGGACCCGTCGGTCCGGAGCAGTACTTC. As protein: CASSPGPVGPEQYF.

The chain links TRBV6-1 to TRBJ2-2, with D perhaps matching TRBD1 (5 bases). Germline V lookup: CDR1 MNHNS, CDR2 SASEGT. This CDR3 region has 14 residues. Trimming shortened V by 7 bases and J by 1 base, and 10 bases separated the two germline ends. The CDR3 DNA reads as TGTGCCAGCACTCCTCAGGGGAACACCGGGGAGCTGTTTTTT. Translation: CASTPQGNTGELFF.

This clonotype was seen ten or more times. J is TRBJ2-7 and V is TRBV24-1; TRBD1 agrees at 8 bases. Germline trimming cut 3 bases from V and 2 bases from J; bases unmatched to any gene: 5. The germline V gene encodes CDR1 KGHDR and CDR2 SFDVKD. The CDR3 totals 15 residues. CDR3 protein: CATSDTGQGTYEQYF. As DNA, the CDR3 is TGTGCCACCAGTGATACAGGACAGGGCACCTACGAGCAGTACTTC.

This clonotype showed up many times. The rearrangement joins TRBV29-1 to TRBJ1-1, with D possibly matching TRBD1 (6 bases). Germline V lookup: CDR1 SQVTM, CDR2 ANQGSEA. This CDR3 comprises 14 residues. V was cut by 4 bases and J by 3 bases, with 15 bases left in between. The CDR3 DNA reads TGCAGCGTTGGGGGCCTTAGACAGGACACTGAAGCTTTCTTT. Its protein product is CSVGGLRQDTEAFF.

Comment on this clonotype: A much larger clone differs from this one at a single base, so this may be a read error. The chain is built from TRBV28 and TRBJ2-2, with 7 bases identical to TRBD1. This CDR3 has 15 residues. The trim removed 5 bases at V and 7 bases at J, leaving 10 bases unmatched. CDR1 is MDHEN, CDR2 SYDVKM, per germline. The CDR3 coding sequence is TGTGCCAGCAGTCCTACAGGGGTTATGGTCGGGGAGCTGTTTTTT. Translated: CASSPTGVMVGELFF.

In the case of this clonotype: Since the CDR3 does not end with the conserved phenylalanine or tryptophan, this likely comes from a read error. The chain carries TRBV20-1 and TRBJ2-3; 9 nucleotides line up with TRBD2. The CDR3 contains 17 residues. The J segment lost 3 bases and the V segment lost 6 bases, leaving 16 bases of the junction unmatched. Germline CDR1 DFQATT, CDR2 SNEGSKA (reference sequence). Written as DNA, the CDR3 is TGCAGTGCCTTCCGCCCCATAGCGGGAGATGGTACAGATACGCAGTATGTT. This encodes CSAFRPIAGDGTDTQYV.

At least ten counts were recorded for this clonotype. The chain couples TRBV7-8 to TRBJ1-6; the match to TRBD1 covers 7 bases. The germline CDR1 and CDR2 sequences are SGHVS and FQNEAQ. This CDR3 spans 15 amino acids. The trim removed 1 base at V and 8 bases at J, leaving 5 bases unmatched. The CDR3 is CASSLGVTGDSPLHF. The CDR3, as DNA: TGTGCCAGCAGCTTAGGGGTCACAGGGGATTCACCCCTCCACTTT. Variable domain in full (rest from reference TRBV7-8 and TRBJ1-6): GAGVSQSPRYKVAKRGQDVALRCDPISGHVSLFWYQQALGQGPEFLTYFQNEAQLDKSGLPSDRFFAERPEGSVSTLKIQRTQQEDSAVYLCASSLGVTGDSPLHFGNGTRLTVT.

This clonotype was recorded a few times. The rearrangement uses TRBV6-5 and TRBJ1-1, with 7 bases fitting TRBD1. The CDR3 runs to 15 residues. CDR1 is MNHEY and CDR2 is SVGAGI in the germline V gene. The V gene end was trimmed by 0 bases and the J gene end by 5 bases; junction bases not matched to a gene: 6. The DNA for the CDR3 is TGTGCCAGCAGTTACTCGACAGGGTTCGGTACTGAAGCTTTCTTT. It yields the protein CASSYSTGFGTEAFF.

This clonotype was seen many times. V usage is TRBV12-3 or TRBV12-4 and J usage is TRBJ2-7, with 11 positions matching TRBD2. This CDR3 spans 13 amino acids. V lost 6 bases and J lost 4; bases outside the gene matches: 2. The CDR3 nucleotides read TGTGCCAGCAGGCTAGCGGGAGGATACGAGCAGTACTTC. It codes for CASRLAGGYEQYF.

This chain's CDR3 is CSVERGGNTEAFF. As DNA, the CDR3 is TGCAGCGTTGAACGGGGAGGGAACACTGAAGCTTTCTTT. The chain combines TRBV29-1 with TRBJ1-1; D unresolved. CDR3 size: 13 residues. Germline V lookup: CDR1 SQVTM, CDR2 ANQGSEA. Trimming shortened V by 2 bases and J by 1 base, and 8 bases separated the two germline ends.

This clonotype has at least ten counts. The J gene is TRBJ2-7, the V gene TRBV7-2, with D perhaps being TRBD1 or TRBD2 (5 bases each). In germline, CDR1 is SGHTA, CDR2 FQGNSA. Trimming removed 1 base from V and 7 bases from J, with 8 bases in between. The CDR3 loop spans 12 amino acids. CDR3 nucleotides: TGTGCCAGCAGCTTAGTCGGGGCGGAGCAGTACTTC. Its protein is CASSLVGAEQYF. The full variable domain, in which reference TRBV7-2 and TRBJ2-7 provide the parts outside the CDR3, is GAGVSQSPSNKVTEKGKDVELRCDPISGHTALYWYRQSLGQGLEFLIYFQGNSAPDKSGLPSDRFSAERTGGSVSTLTIQRTQQEDSAVYLCASSLVGAEQYFGPGTRLTVT.

The V gene is TRBV28, the J gene TRBJ2-7; the match to TRBD2 covers 7 bases. This CDR3 spans 15 amino acids. The V and J ends lost 5 bases and 7 bases, in that order; junction bases with no gene match: 14. Looked up from germline, CDR1 is MDHEN and CDR2 is SYDVKM. CDR3 sequence reads: CASSPVAGDPMEQYF. Written as DNA, the CDR3 is TGTGCCAGCAGTCCCGTTGCGGGAGATCCTATGGAGCAGTACTTC.

On this clonotype: It may be a read error: a sequence one base away is much more abundant. This chain uses TRBV28 with TRBJ1-1; 12 positions agree with TRBD1. Germline V gene sequence: CDR1 MDHEN, CDR2 SYDVKM. The CDR3 totals 14 residues. The V gene end was trimmed by 6 bases and the J gene end by 7 bases; junction bases not matched to a gene: 6. The CDR3 bases are TGTGCCAGCAGGGACGGGACAGGGGGCGATGAAGCTTTCTTT. Translated: CASRDGTGGDEAFF.

This clonotype was observed many times. The chain combines TRBV12-3 or TRBV12-4 with TRBJ1-5, with TRBD1 as a possible D gene (6 bases). V was trimmed by 3 bases and J by 3 bases, leaving 9 bases between them. The CDR3 has 14 amino acids. The CDR3 is CASSFGQNNQPQHF. Here the CDR3 DNA reads TGTGCCAGCAGTTTCGGACAGAACAATCAGCCCCAGCATTTT.

This clonotype was detected only a few times. This chain uses TRBV27 with TRBJ2-7; 9 bases are shared with TRBD1. V lost 5 bases and J lost 6; bases outside the gene matches: 8. CDR3 length: 14 amino acids. CDR1 MNHEY and CDR2 SMNVEV come from the germline V gene (reference sequence). CDR3 protein: CASSLYRGPSEQYF. The CDR3 nucleotides read TGTGCCAGCAGTCTTTACAGGGGGCCCTCCGAGCAGTACTTC.

This clonotype was seen at least ten times. V is TRBV20-1 and J is TRBJ2-7; D gene unclear. V was shortened by 7 bases and J by 5 bases, with 18 bases between the two germline ends. Germline CDR1 reads DFQATT; CDR2 reads SNEGSKA (reference sequence). The CDR3 runs 13 residues. The CDR3 DNA reads TGCAGTGTAGATCGGGTCAGACATGACGAGCAGTACTTC. Translation: CSVDRVRHDEQYF.